This T cell receptor (beta chain) was obtained from a study of T cells expressing NK-cell markers. In the study overall: Just one sequenced donor of eight was HCMV-seronegative, while seven were seropositive. Study-wide findings and caveats: One observes that, in a few donors, these clonotypes were also the leading ones within the CD3+CD56-NKG2C+ fraction. Dominant NKG2C+ clonotype frequencies of about 1.0-8% of CD8+ T cells were measured in over five donors.

What made the TCR beta cDNA was 5'RACE template switching with UMIs. TCRdb reprocessed the 5' RACE reads and stores each CDR3 protein as one record, lacking DNA. Its table records around 280,000 distinct CDR3 sequences. The CDR3 extends over 13 amino acids. As regards this clonotype: Its antigen is not identified.

Sequenced material: blood T cells: a sorted CD56 or NKG2C T cell subset, CD4+ or CD8+ T cells, or bulk PBMC T cells (not recorded which). This rearrangement joins TRBV12-3 or TRBV12-4 to TRBJ2-2. This clonotype originated in a man between 18 and 29 years old in good health. CDR3 in amino acids: CASSPLLASELFF.